This T cell receptor beta chain was sequenced during a study of T cells in Graves' hyperthyroidism and ophthalmopathy (dated by TCRdb to between 2019 and 2020). Turning to the overall study: Peripheral blood was sampled at the time of initial diagnosis, prior to any treatment. The 100 discovery patients were randomly split 7:3 into training and test sets. In addition, the study compared T-cell repertoires in thyroid tissue and in blood from roughly 6 Graves' hyperthyroidism patients. Following sampling, methimazole starting at 30 mg daily was given to hyperthyroidism patients, and high-dose intravenous methylprednisolone was given to ophthalmopathy patients. A discovery cohort of roughly 96 patients, about 43 with Graves' ophthalmopathy and over 55 with stable Graves' hyperthyroidism, was used to find distinguishing TCR V-J signatures. The paper describes TCR Vbeta CDR3 sequencing of 140 or so peripheral blood samples, made up of 43 ophthalmopathy patients, 70 to 75 hyperthyroidism patients and 17 progressor patients. Prospective prediction of ophthalmopathy was tested in an independent validation cohort consisting of fewer than 20 hyperthyroidism patients and some 15 patients who later progressed to ophthalmopathy. Beyond this particular receptor, the publication reports: Blood samples also contained most of the expanded thyroid clonotypes (frequency above 0.001), which suggests that blood repertoires may reflect thyroid immune responses. In validation, the model predicted progression to ophthalmopathy with approximately 71% sensitivity and around 72% specificity, a median of about 6 months before onset. In cross-validation, a model built on a 13 V-J signature told ophthalmopathy apart from stable hyperthyroidism with under 90% sensitivity and about 81% specificity, and in testing the same model reached 80%/75%. Sample size was not statistically predetermined, and investigators were not blinded to group allocation.

As encoded in the germline V gene, CDR1 is ENHRY while CDR2 is SYGVKD. From the cysteine up to the phenylalanine, the CDR3 has a length of 17 residues. The sequence is cut down to CDR3 DNA, 51 bases in frame from base 1. Compared with germline, V lacks 5 bases and J lacks 0 bases; bases without a gene match: 10. TCR beta CDR3 regions were amplified from RNA transcripts. The first round of RT-PCR for the TCR CDR3 was performed with the HTBI primer set and the Qiagen OneStep RT-PCR kit. A second multiplex PCR round built the libraries, followed by size selection and purification. Sequencing of the libraries was done on an Illumina HiSeq2000 using paired-end 100 bp reads. For the original study's pipeline: SOAPnuke was used to process the raw data, with reads discarded if the reads contained adapters or uncalled bases, had a mean Phred below 15, or lacked an exact constant-primer or identifier match. COPE v1.2.5 was used to merge high-quality paired reads, and clonotypes were defined as unique nucleotide sequences. MiTCR v1.1 was used to align the clonotypes against IMGT TRBV, TRBD and TRBJ reference segments. Only V-J combinations with frequency above 0.0001, covering 98% to 99.2% of repertoires, were analysed. The TCS score was defined as the ratio of F50 (clonal expansion) to E x V (chaos), calculated using BLOSUM62-based TCRdist between CDR3 peptides within each V-J. Welch's t-statistics and random forest reduced fewer than 600 V-J features to roughly 13, which were used in a naive Bayes classifier (R e1071). TCRdb reprocessing: public reads trimmed at Q25 with fastp, clones called with MiXCR, in-frame beta chains kept. Duplicate CDR3 protein sequences are folded into a single record with the most common DNA and genes. These V and J calls rely on TCRdb rather than the paper's analysis. A total of some 720,000 distinct CDR3 sequences appear in this sample, around 15% of them only once. The top ten clonotypes cover under 8.5% of the sample.

On this clonotype: The clone's antigen remains unknown. No clone much larger than this one lies a single base away; base qualities are absent.

Graves' hyperthyroidism was defined as stable when no progression to ophthalmopathy occurred over 18 months of follow-up. Hyperthyroidism patients were newly diagnosed, with disease duration under 2 months, and aged 18 to 65 years. The study excluded patients with uncontrolled infections, other autoimmune diseases, pregnancy or lactation. Clinical symptoms, serum thyroxine and TRAb, thyroid ultrasound, and orbital computed tomography formed the basis for the diagnoses. Ficoll-Paque density gradient centrifugation was used to isolate PBMCs from 9.5 to 10 ml of fresh peripheral blood. Trizol reagent was used to extract total RNA, and RNA quality was then checked on an Agilent 2100 Bioanalyzer.

The receptor chain draws on TRBV10-3 and TRBJ1-5, and 7 junction bases match TRBD1. This clonotype was obtained from a young man with Graves' hyperthyroidism. Sequencing used blood. The DNA sequence is TGTGCCATCAGTTCAGGGACAGTGGGCCCTAGCAATCAGCCCCAGCATTTT. Its amino acids are CAISSGTVGPSNQPQHF.